The source of this T cell receptor beta chain is a study of T-cell memory formation after mild COVID-19. Note on this clonotype: Antigen: not known.

Study-level points and caveats: Clonal second-wave expansions that peaked on day 37 had unconfirmed SARS-CoV-2 specificity.

Sample barcodes and UMIs were carried by the TCR alpha and TCR beta cDNA libraries that 5'RACE generated with constant-segment primers. TCRdb reanalysed the 5' RACE reads using MiXCR and keeps one entry per CDR3 protein. The table shows approximately 480,000 distinct CDR3 sequences, with 18% occurring only once. The CDR3 loop spans 15 amino acids. With V trimmed by 4 bases and J by 4 bases, 7 bases remained unmatched. Germline V gene sequence: CDR1 LNHDA, CDR2 SQIVND (reference sequence). This TCR derives from an adult woman who had mild COVID-19 (a few samples of this study predate the infection). Cell type and time point are not known. Material for sequencing was PBMCs or a T cell subset sorted from them (not recorded which). The chain couples TRBV19 to TRBJ1-5; the match to TRBD1 covers 7 bases. DNA for the CDR3: TGTGCCAGTAGTACCCGAGGGGGCGGGAATCAGCCCCAGCATTTT. Translating it yields CASSTRGGGNQPQHF.